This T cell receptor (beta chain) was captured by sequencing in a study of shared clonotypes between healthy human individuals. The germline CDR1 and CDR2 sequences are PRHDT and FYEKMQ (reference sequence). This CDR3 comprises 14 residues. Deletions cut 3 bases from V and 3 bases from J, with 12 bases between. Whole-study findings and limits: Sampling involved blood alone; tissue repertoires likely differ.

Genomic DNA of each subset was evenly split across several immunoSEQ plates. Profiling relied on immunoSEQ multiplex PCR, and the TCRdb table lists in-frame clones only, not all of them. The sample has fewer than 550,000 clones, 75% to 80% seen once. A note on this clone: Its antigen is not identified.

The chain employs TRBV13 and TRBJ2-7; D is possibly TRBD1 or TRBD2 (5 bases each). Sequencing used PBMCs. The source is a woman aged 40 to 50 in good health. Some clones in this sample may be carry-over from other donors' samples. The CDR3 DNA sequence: TGTGCCAGCAGCTTGGGACCGATTATCTACGAGCAGTACTTC. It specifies CASSLGPIIYEQYF.